The source of this T cell receptor (beta chain) is a study of T cell clones after liver transplantation. As for the study in general: Apart from a few HCV-positive recipients, transplants were for non-autoimmune, non-viral reasons. Blood was drawn pre-transplant, before withdrawal, and after full or failed withdrawal.

Repertoires were generated with immunoSEQ multiplex PCR, while TCRdb's copy carries only in-frame clones and drops some. The sample yields tens of thousands of clones, 70% seen once. The trim removed 1 base at V and 5 bases at J, leaving 8 bases unmatched. The germline CDR1 and CDR2 sequences are SGHNT and YENEEA. The length of the CDR3 is 17 residues. This receptor was taken from a human patient who received a liver transplant. The graft donor may have contributed some T cells. The chain uses TRBV11-3 and TRBJ2-1, with 10 bases identical to TRBD2. The sample consisted of CD4+ T cells from blood, taken at the roughly 15-month timepoint. The CDR3 nucleotides are TGTGCCAGCAGCTTAGGGACTAGCGGCGCGATTGACAATGAGCAGTTCTTC. Its translation: CASSLGTSGAIDNEQFF.